The rows below give T cell receptor beta chains drawn from one sample of a study. One entry per CDR3 protein, called by TCRdb with MiXCR from the 5' RACE reads. This table has some 32,000 distinct CDR3 sequences, about 24% appearing once. Specimen: memory CD4+ T cells sorted from blood. All receptors come from a female donor with breast cancer. CDR3s include the opening cysteine and the closing phenylalanine or tryptophan.

>TRBJ1-2|TRBV9
CASSVDPAGDYGYTF
>TRBJ2-3|TRBV27
CASISSGTDTQYF
>TRBJ1-6|TRBV9
CASSANVKSSYNSPLHF
>TRBJ2-5|TRBV10-3
CAISDPGHDQETQYF
>TRBJ2-7|TRBV15
CATSRVFGQADYEQHF
>TRBJ1-4|TRBV12-3/TRBV12-4
CASISRDRDNEKLFF
>TRBJ1-1|TRBV20-1
CSARDERQIMNTEAFF
>TRBJ1-1|TRBV5-4
CASSLASEGNTEAFF
>TRBJ2-3|TRBV20-1
CSASATGSDDTQYF
>TRBJ2-7|TRBV7-9
CASSGQGVQRTPYEQYF
>TRBJ2-1|TRBV7-2
CASSPSEGAYNEQFF
>TRBJ1-1|TRBV5-1
CASSLVLIGRGTEAFF
>TRBJ1-2|TRBV19
CASSILQGSGYGYTF
>TRBJ2-3|TRBV5-6
CASSLPDTQYF
>TRBJ1-4|TRBV6-1
CASSVIQTSEKLFF
>TRBJ1-1|TRBV4-1
CASSQGDRVRTEAFF
>TRBJ2-2|TRBV9
CASSVGGAGELFF
>TRBJ2-5|TRBV9
CASSLRTGQETQYF
>TRBJ2-1|TRBV20-1
CSADRDTYNEQFF
>TRBJ2-7|TRBV7-2
CASSLVGRGAYEQHF
>TRBJ2-1|TRBV20-1
CSARGDRDLNEQFF
>TRBJ2-1|TRBV27
CASSLSAFYPGGAYNEQFF
>TRBJ1-1|TRBV4-2
CASSPKAGVREAFF
>TRBJ2-7|TRBV28
CASSPGQGAEEQYF
>TRBJ2-7|TRBV20-1
CSASKGDTYSYEQYF
>TRBJ1-1|TRBV12-3/TRBV12-4
CASSFGQMNTEAFF
>TRBJ2-7|TRBV5-5
CASSLGWTTYEQYF
>TRBJ2-5|TRBV7-8
CASSSPVKEWETQYF
>TRBJ1-5|TRBV6-1
CASSVSPWEPQHF
>TRBJ1-1|TRBV6-5
CASSYSCDGGSAEAFF
>TRBJ1-6|TRBV7-9
CASSFSDRGDSPLHF
>TRBJ1-4|TRBV18
CASSPGSTDNEKLFF
>TRBJ2-3|TRBV12-3/TRBV12-4
CASSDQGARTDTQYF
>TRBJ1-5|TRBV5-1
CASSLRLGDQPQHF
>TRBJ1-1|TRBV28
CASSLVRGRERGTEAFF
>TRBJ2-5|TRBV27
CASGLSRLAFQETQYF
>TRBJ2-7|TRBV28
CASSSWTGGVEQYF
>TRBJ2-7|TRBV29-1
CSVGTSGVYEQYF
>TRBJ2-3|TRBV28
CASSFKPTWTGYSDTQYF
>TRBJ2-1|TRBV4-3
CASGQGNYRYNEQFF
>TRBJ1-4|TRBV12-3/TRBV12-4
CASRRGSLDEKLFF
>TRBJ2-7|TRBV15
CATSASIVLDPTQQYF
>TRBJ2-3|TRBV7-9
CASSFRTSGGTDTQYF
>TRBJ2-5|TRBV7-2
CASSLPAGGASGRGYQETQYF
>TRBJ1-2|TRBV12-3/TRBV12-4
CASSPTGIQGALYGYTF
>TRBJ2-7|TRBV4-1
CASSQGTGIIYEQYF
>TRBJ2-7|TRBV20-1
CSAGPPTGSLTYEQYF
>TRBJ2-1|TRBV3-1
CASSTLFHEQFF
>TRBJ2-6|TRBV4-1
CASSQGGVGANVLTF